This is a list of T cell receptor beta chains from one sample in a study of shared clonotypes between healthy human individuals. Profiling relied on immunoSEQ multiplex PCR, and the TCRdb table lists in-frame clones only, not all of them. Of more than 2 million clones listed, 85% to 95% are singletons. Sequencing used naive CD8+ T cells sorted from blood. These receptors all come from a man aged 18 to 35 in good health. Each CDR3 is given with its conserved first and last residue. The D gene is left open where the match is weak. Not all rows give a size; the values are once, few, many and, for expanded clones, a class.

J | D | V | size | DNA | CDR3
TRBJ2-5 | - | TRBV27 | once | TGTGCCAGCAGTCCACTAGCCCTAAGCCAAGAGACCCAGTACTTC | CASSPLALSQETQYF
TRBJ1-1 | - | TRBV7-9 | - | TGTGCCAGCAGCTTTTCCTTTGGGGACAACACTGAAGCTTTCTTT | CASSFSFGDNTEAFF
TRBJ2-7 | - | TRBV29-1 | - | TGCAGCGTTGGGAGCTTGGGGGGTGGGTCCGAGCAGTACTTC | CSVGSLGGGSEQYF
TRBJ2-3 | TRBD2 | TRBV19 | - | TGTGCCAGTAGTATAGAACTAGCGATGGATACGCAGTATTTT | CASSIELAMDTQYF
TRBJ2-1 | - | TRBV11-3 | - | TGTGCCAGCAGCTTAGAGCACCAACCTCAGGGGGGCAATGAGCAGTTCTTC | CASSLEHQPQGGNEQFF
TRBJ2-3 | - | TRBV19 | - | TGTGCCAGTACCCCAACATTACAGGGAACAGATACGCAGTATTTT | CASTPTLQGTDTQYF
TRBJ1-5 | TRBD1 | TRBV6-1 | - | TGTGCCAGCAGTGAAGCGCAGCGACAGGGCGCTCAGCCCCAGCATTTT | CASSEAQRQGAQPQHF
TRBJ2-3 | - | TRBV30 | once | TGTGCCTGGAGTCCGATGGGGAGGCGGACAGATACGCAGTATTTT | CAWSPMGRRTDTQYF
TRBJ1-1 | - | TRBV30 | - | TGTGCCGGTATACAGGGAGGAGGCACTGAAGCTTTCTTT | CAGIQGGGTEAFF
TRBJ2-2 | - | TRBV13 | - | TGTGCCAGCAGCTCCGACAGGATAAACACCGGGGAGCTGTTTTTT | CASSSDRINTGELFF
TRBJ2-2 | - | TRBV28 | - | TGTGCCAGCAGTCAGGACACCGGGGAGCTGTTTTTT | CASSQDTGELFF
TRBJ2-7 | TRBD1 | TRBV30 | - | TGTGCCTGGAGTGTACTGAGGCAGGGGGCCTACGAGCAGTACTTC | CAWSVLRQGAYEQYF
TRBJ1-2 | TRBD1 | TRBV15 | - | TGTGCCACCAGCAGAAACAGGGGACGGGACTATGGCTACACCTTC | CATSRNRGRDYGYTF
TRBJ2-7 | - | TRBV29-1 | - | TGCAGCGTTGTCTCCGTGGGGTCCTACGAGCAGTACTTC | CSVVSVGSYEQYF
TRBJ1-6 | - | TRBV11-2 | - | TGTGCCAGCAGCTTACAAGCAGGGTCAATTTGGAATTCACCCCTCCACTTT | CASSLQAGSIWNSPLHF
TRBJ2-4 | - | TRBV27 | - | TGTGCCAGCAGTTTATCTCAAGGGGGAGTCAAAAACATTCAGTACTTC | CASSLSQGGVKNIQYF
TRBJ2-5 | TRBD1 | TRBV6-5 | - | TGTGCCAGCAGTTTGGGGACAGCGGAGACCCAGTACTTC | CASSLGTAETQYF
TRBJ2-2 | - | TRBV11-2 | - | TGTGCCAGCACTGTGTCCCACACCGGGGAGCTGTTTTTT | CASTVSHTGELFF
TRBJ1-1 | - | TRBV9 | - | TGTGCCAGCAGCGAGTCCCCCCTACTGACGGACAGCCAGAACACTGAAGCTTTCTTT | CASSESPLLTDSQNTEAFF
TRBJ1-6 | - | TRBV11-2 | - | TGTGCCAGCAGCCAGGGAGTTAGGGATGCCTATAATTCACCCCTCCACTTT | CASSQGVRDAYNSPLHF
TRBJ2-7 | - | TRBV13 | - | TGTGCCAGCAGCTTAGGAGGTAGCGGATCCTACGAGCAGTACTTC | CASSLGGSGSYEQYF
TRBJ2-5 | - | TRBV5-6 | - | TGTGCCAGCAGCTTGTATACTCAAGAGACCCAGTACTTC | CASSLYTQETQYF
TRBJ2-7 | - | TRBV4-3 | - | TGCGCCAGCAGCCAAGATGTGGCTAGCGAAGCCTACGAGCAGTACTTC | CASSQDVASEAYEQYF
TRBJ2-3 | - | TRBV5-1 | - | TGCGCCAGAATGATGAGGGGGGATACGCAGTATTTT | CARMMRGDTQYF
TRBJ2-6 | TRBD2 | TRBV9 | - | TGTGCCAGCAGCGTAGCGCTAGCGGGAGGACCGGCCAACGTCCTGACTTTC | CASSVALAGGPANVLTF
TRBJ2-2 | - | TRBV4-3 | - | TGCGCCAGCAGCACCGCCTATCTGGTCACCGGGGAGCTGTTTTTT | CASSTAYLVTGELFF
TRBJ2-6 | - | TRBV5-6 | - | TGTGCCAGCAGCTTGGGAATGGGGGCCAACGTCCTGACTTTC | CASSLGMGANVLTF
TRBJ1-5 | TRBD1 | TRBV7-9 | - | TGTGCCAGCAGCGAGGGGACAGGGGACCATCAGCCCCAGCATTTT | CASSEGTGDHQPQHF
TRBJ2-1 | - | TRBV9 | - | TGTGCCAGCAGCGCCCTAGGTTGGCAGGGACGGGAGAATGAGCAGTTCTTC | CASSALGWQGRENEQFF
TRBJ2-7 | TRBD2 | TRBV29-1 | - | TGCAGCGTTTCCCTGGGCGCGGCTAGCGGGAGCTACGAGCAGTACTTC | CSVSLGAASGSYEQYF
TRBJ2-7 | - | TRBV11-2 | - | TGTGCCAGCAGCCCCCGCGGAGACTCCTACGAGCAGTACTTC | CASSPRGDSYEQYF
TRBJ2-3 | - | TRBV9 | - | TGTGCCAGCAGCGTAGAAAGTGGGGCAGATACGCAGTATTTT | CASSVESGADTQYF
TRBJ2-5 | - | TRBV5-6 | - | TGTGCCAGCAGCTTCTACCAGGACCAAGAGACCCAGTACTTC | CASSFYQDQETQYF
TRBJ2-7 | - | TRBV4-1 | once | TGCGCCAGCAGCCAAAGCAATTCCTACGAGCAGTACTTC | CASSQSNSYEQYF
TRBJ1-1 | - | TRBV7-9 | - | TGTGCCAGCAGCTTATGGGGGGCTGAAGCTTTCTTT | CASSLWGAEAFF
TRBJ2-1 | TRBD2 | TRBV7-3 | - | TGTGCCAGCAGCTCCGGACTAGCGGACTACAATGAGCAGTTCTTC | CASSSGLADYNEQFF
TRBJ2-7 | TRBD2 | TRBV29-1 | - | TGCAGCGTTCCAGGGGGACTAGCCGACGAGCAGTACTTC | CSVPGGLADEQYF
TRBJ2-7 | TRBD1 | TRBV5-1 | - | TGCGCCAGCAGCTATCGGACAGGGGGCGACTACGAGCAGTACTTC | CASSYRTGGDYEQYF
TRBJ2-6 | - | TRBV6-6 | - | TGTGCCAGCAGCCCCATGGGAGTGTCTGGGGCCAACGTCCTGACTTTC | CASSPMGVSGANVLTF
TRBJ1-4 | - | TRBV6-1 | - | TGTGCCAGCAGTGTTGAAACATACCCTGGAACAACTAATGAAAAACTGTTTTTT | CASSVETYPGTTNEKLFF
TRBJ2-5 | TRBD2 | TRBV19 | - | TGTGCCAGTAGTGTTAGCGGGGGGCAAGAGACCCAGTACTTC | CASSVSGGQETQYF
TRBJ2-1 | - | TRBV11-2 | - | TGTGCCAGCAGCCCCCCGGGGGTGGGGGCCCCTCGTGAGCAGTTCTTC | CASSPPGVGAPREQFF